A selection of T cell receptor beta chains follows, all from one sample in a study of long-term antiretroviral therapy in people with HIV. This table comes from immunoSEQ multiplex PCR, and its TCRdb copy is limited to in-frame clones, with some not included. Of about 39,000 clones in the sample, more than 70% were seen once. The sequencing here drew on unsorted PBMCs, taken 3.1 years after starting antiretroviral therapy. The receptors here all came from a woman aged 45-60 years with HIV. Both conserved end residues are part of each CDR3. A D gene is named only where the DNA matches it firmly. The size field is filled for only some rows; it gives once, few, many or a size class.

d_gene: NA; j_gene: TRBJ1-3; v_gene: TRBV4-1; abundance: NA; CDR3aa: CASSQLFGRYF; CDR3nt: TGCGCCAGCAGCCAACTCTTCGGTCGCTATTTT
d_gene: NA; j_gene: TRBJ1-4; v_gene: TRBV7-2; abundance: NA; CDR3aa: CASSLGRPNEKLFF; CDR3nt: TGTGCCAGCAGCTTAGGACGGCCTAATGAAAAACTGTTTTTT
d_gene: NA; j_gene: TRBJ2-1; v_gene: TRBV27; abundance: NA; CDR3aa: CASSLNVATLGLNEQFF; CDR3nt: TGTGCCAGCAGTTTAAATGTCGCGACCCTGGGACTGAATGAGCAGTTCTTC
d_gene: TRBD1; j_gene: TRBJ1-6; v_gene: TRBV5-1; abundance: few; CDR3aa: CASSGDRGSYNSPLHF; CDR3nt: TGCGCCAGCAGCGGGGACAGGGGATCCTATAATTCACCCCTCCACTTT
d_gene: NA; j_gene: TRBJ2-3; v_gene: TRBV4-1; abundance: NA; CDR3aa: CASSQGDTQYF; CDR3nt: TGCGCCAGCAGCCAGGGAGATACGCAGTATTTT
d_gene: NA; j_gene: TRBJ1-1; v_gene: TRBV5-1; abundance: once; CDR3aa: CASSWAGGTEAFF; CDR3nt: TGCGCCAGCAGCTGGGCCGGGGGGACTGAAGCTTTCTTT
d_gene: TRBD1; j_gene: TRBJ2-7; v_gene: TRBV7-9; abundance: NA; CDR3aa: CASTSDRSYEQYF; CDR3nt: TGTGCCAGCACCTCGGACAGGAGCTACGAGCAGTACTTC
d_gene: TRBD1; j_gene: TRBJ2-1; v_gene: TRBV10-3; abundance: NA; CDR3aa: CAISESLTGRSGEQFF; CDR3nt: TGTGCCATCAGTGAGTCCTTGACAGGGCGAAGTGGTGAGCAGTTCTTC
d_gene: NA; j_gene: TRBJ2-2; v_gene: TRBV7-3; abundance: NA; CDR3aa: CASSLGTAGELFF; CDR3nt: TGTGCCAGCAGCTTAGGAACGGCCGGGGAGCTGTTTTTT
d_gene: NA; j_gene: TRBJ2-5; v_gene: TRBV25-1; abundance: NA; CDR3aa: CASSLLQETQYF; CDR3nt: TGTGCCAGCAGCCTGTTACAAGAGACCCAGTACTTC
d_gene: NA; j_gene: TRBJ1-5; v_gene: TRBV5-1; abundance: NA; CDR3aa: CASSLTPYSNQPQHF; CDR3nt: TGCGCCAGCAGTCTCACGCCTTATAGCAATCAGCCCCAGCATTTT
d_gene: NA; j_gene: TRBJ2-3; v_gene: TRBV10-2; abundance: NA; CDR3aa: CASKAPGTDTQYF; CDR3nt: TGCGCCAGCAAGGCTCCTGGCACAGATACGCAGTATTTT
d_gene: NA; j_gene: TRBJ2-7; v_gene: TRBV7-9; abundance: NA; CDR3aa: CASSRPRPREGYF; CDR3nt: TGTGCCAGCAGCCGCCCGAGGCCCAGAGAGGGATACTTC
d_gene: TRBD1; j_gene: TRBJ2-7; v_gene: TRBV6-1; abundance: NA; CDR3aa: CASSGTGAASEQYF; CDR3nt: TGTGCCAGCAGTGGGACAGGGGCAGCTTCCGAGCAGTACTTC
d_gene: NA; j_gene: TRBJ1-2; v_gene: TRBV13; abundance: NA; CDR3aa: CASSLDGDGNGYTF; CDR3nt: TGTGCCAGCAGCTTAGACGGGGACGGGAATGGCTACACCTTC
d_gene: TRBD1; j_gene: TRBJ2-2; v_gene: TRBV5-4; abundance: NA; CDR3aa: CASSPTGANTGELFF; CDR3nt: TGTGCCAGCAGCCCTACAGGGGCCAACACCGGGGAGCTGTTTTTT
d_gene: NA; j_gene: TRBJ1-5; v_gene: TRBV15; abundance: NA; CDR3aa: CATSSPGNQPQHF; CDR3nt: TGTGCCACCAGCAGTCCGGGAAATCAGCCCCAGCATTTT
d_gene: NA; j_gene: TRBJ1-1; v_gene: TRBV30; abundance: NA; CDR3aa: CAWRRHGVNTEAFF; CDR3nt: TGTGCCTGGAGGCGCCACGGGGTGAACACTGAAGCTTTCTTT
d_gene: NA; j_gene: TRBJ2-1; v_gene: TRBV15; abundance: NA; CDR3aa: CATSRVGGTNEQFF; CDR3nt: TGTGCCACCAGCAGAGTAGGAGGGACCAATGAGCAGTTCTTC
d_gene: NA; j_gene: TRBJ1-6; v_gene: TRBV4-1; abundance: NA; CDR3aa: CASSQDKYSLNSPLHF; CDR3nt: TGCGCCAGCAGCCAAGATAAGTACAGCCTGAATTCACCCCTCCACTTT
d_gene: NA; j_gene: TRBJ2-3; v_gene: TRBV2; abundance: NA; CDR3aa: CASSKPGRGMDTQYF; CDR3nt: TGTGCCAGCAGTAAGCCGGGACGGGGTATGGATACGCAGTATTTT
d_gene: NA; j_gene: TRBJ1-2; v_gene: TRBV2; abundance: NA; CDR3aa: CASSEAGAPGGGYTF; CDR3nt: TGTGCCAGCAGTGAGGCGGGGGCTCCGGGGGGCGGCTACACCTTC